This passage covers 23 T cell receptor beta chains from one sample sequenced in a study of T cells in Graves' hyperthyroidism and ophthalmopathy. Amplified TCR beta CDR3 regions came from RNA transcripts. HTBI primers were used for first-round RT-PCR of the TCR CDR3. TCRdb analysed the multiplex PCR reads with MiXCR anew, one entry per CDR3 protein. The sample has 350,000 or so distinct CDR3 sequences, about a sixth seen once. Sequenced input: blood. Source of these receptors: a woman aged 40 to 50 with Graves' ophthalmopathy.

There are many counts of this clonotype. This sequence joins TRBV7-8 and TRBJ2-5, with 10 bases lining up with TRBD2. The CDR3 length is 17 residues. Germline CDR1 reads SGHVS; CDR2 reads FQNEAQ. V lost 3 bases to trimming and J lost 4 bases; unmatched junction nucleotides: 11. CDR3 sequence: CASSLGRLAGRPETQYF. The CDR3 DNA sequence: TGTGCCAGCAGCTTGGGGCGACTAGCGGGCAGGCCAGAGACCCAGTACTTC.

This clonotype was recorded at least ten times. V and J are TRBV5-1 and TRBJ2-7, with a tentative D call TRBD1 (5 bases). Germline loops: CDR1 SGHRS, CDR2 YFSETQ. This CDR3 has 13 residues. V lost 2 bases and J 2 bases, leaving 8 bases between the germline ends. CDR3 DNA sequence: TGCGCCAGCAGCTTTGAAGGGGCCTACGAGCAGTACTTC. Translating gives CASSFEGAYEQYF.

V and J are TRBV20-1 and TRBJ1-5, with D unresolved. Germline V gene sequence: CDR1 DFQATT, CDR2 SNEGSKA (reference sequence). Trimming cost V 4 bases and J 12 bases, with 4 bases left between them. This CDR3 contains 8 residues. The CDR3 sequence is CSAILQHF. CDR3 nucleotide sequence: TGCAGTGCTATTCTCCAGCATTTT.

This clonotype was counted many times. This chain uses TRBV30 with TRBJ2-7; no definite D call. Trimming cost V 0 bases and J 3 bases, with 12 bases left between them. Germline V gives CDR1 GTSNPN, CDR2 SVGIG (reference sequence). The CDR3 has 14 amino acids. DNA of the CDR3: TGTGCCTGGAGTGTAGGAGTTCATATCTACGAGCAGTACTTC. Its translation: CAWSVGVHIYEQYF.

This clonotype was counted at least ten times. The chain carries TRBV25-1 and TRBJ2-2; D is perhaps TRBD1 (6 bases). Looked up from germline, CDR1 is MGHDK and CDR2 is SYGVNS. This CDR3 has 15 amino acids. Trimming removed 4 bases from V and 3 bases from J, with 12 bases in between. The DNA for the CDR3 is TGTGCCAGCAGTGTAAGGACAGCCCACACCGGGGAGCTGTTTTTT. Residues: CASSVRTAHTGELFF. The full variable domain, rest sourced from reference TRBV25-1 and TRBJ2-2, is EADIYQTPRYLVIGTGKKITLECSQTMGHDKMYWYQQDPGMELHLIHYSYGVNSTEKGDLSSESTVSRIRTEHFPLTLESARPSHTSQYLCASSVRTAHTGELFFGEGSRLTVL.

A remark on this clonotype: One end of the junction fails to match germline, which may point to a read error. The genes are TRBV27 and TRBJ1-5; possible D gene TRBD1, 5 bases. The CDR3 has 15 amino acids. Germline V lookup: CDR1 MNHEY, CDR2 SMNVEV (reference sequence). CDR3 loop: CASRSLVRVGQPQRF. The DNA of the CDR3 is TGTGCCAGCAGATCCCTAGTCAGGGTGGGGCAGCCCCAGCGTTTT.

This clonotype was seen at least ten times. The chain combines TRBV11-2 with TRBJ1-2; D ambiguous. Trimming removed 1 base at V and 5 bases at J, with 17 bases between. Germline CDR1 and CDR2: SGHAT and FQNNGV. CDR3 length: 16 amino acids. CDR3 residues: CASSLGSEDPRYGYTF. The CDR3 region has the DNA TGTGCCAGCAGCTTAGGATCGGAGGACCCACGTTATGGCTACACCTTC.

The V call is TRBV20-1, the J call TRBJ1-1; D unresolved. The V end lost 3 bases, the J end lost 3 bases, and 8 bases lay between the germline ends. From germline, CDR1 is DFQATT and CDR2 SNEGSKA (reference sequence). CDR3 size: 12 residues. The CDR3 loop is CSASGVDTEAFF. The CDR3 DNA reads TGCAGTGCTAGTGGGGTCGACACTGAAGCTTTCTTT.

This clonotype was found many times. The CDR3 coding sequence is TGTGCCAGCAGCCGGGCGGGGGTCTCTGGAAACACCATATATTTT. Its protein product is CASSRAGVSGNTIYF. V usage is TRBV7-9 and J usage is TRBJ1-3; a weak D match, TRBD1 (5 bases). V lost 5 bases and J 0 bases, leaving 11 bases between the germline ends. There are 15 residues in the CDR3. Germline CDR1 reads SEHNR; CDR2 reads FQNEAQ (reference sequence).

The sample holds many counts of this clonotype. The chain recombines TRBV4-1 with TRBJ2-7, with 10 bases matching TRBD1. V was pared by 1 base and J by 3 bases, with 3 bases of the junction left unmatched. CDR1 and CDR2 (germline): MGHRA, YSYEKL. The length of the CDR3 is 15 residues. This CDR3 reads CASSQGQGAFYEQYF. The CDR3 DNA is TGCGCCAGCAGCCAAGGACAGGGGGCCTTCTACGAGCAGTACTTC.

This clonotype was observed a handful of times. The genes are TRBV12-3 or TRBV12-4 and TRBJ1-1; no clear D. Trimming took 4 bases from V and 3 from J, leaving 9 bases between them. The CDR3 contains 13 residues. The CDR3 loop reads CASSYWSDTEAFF. CDR3 DNA sequence: TGTGCCAGCAGTTACTGGTCCGACACTGAAGCTTTCTTT.

This clonotype was counted many times. The chain joins TRBV5-1 to TRBJ1-1, with 9 bases fitting TRBD1. The CDR3 covers 13 residues. The germline gives CDR1 SGHRS, CDR2 YFSETQ. The J segment lost 8 bases and the V segment lost 4 bases, leaving 6 bases of the junction unmatched. The CDR3 sequence is CASSGRTGAEAFF. The CDR3 DNA reads as TGCGCCAGCAGCGGAAGGACAGGGGCCGAAGCTTTCTTT.

The chain recombines TRBV30 with TRBJ2-7; 8 nucleotides line up with TRBD1. From germline, CDR1 is GTSNPN and CDR2 SVGIG (reference sequence). The CDR3 length is 15 residues. J lost 5 bases, V lost 2 bases, and 11 bases had no gene match. This CDR3 reads CAWSPYPRGLHEQYF. CDR3 sequence (DNA): TGTGCCTGGAGTCCGTACCCCAGGGGGCTCCACGAGCAGTACTTC.

This clonotype was counted at least ten times. The chain is built from TRBV6-2 or TRBV6-3 and TRBJ1-1; 11 bases match TRBD1. Germline V gene data show CDR1 as MNHEY and CDR2 as SVGEGT. V lost 7 bases and J lost 3; bases outside the gene matches: 7. The CDR3 spans 15 residues. CDR3 in DNA: TGTGCCAGCACGATGCCGGGACAGGGGGACACTGAAGCTTTCTTT. Protein product: CASTMPGQGDTEAFF.

This clonotype occurred many times. The chain joins TRBV6-1 to TRBJ2-7; 8 bases are a match to TRBD1. V trimming: 6 bases; J trimming: 7 bases; junction bases outside the gene matches: 11. Germline CDR1 and CDR2: MNHNS and SASEGT. CDR3 size: 14 residues. The chain's CDR3 is CASSRTRDRYEQYF. CDR3 DNA sequence: TGTGCCAGCAGCCGTACTCGGGACAGGTATGAGCAGTACTTC.

This clonotype came up many times. The V gene is TRBV15, the J gene TRBJ1-6, with no clear D. The CDR3 is 17 residues long. V lost 1 base to trimming and J lost 0 bases, with 10 bases between them. Per the germline V gene, CDR1 is LNHNV and CDR2 is YYDKDF (reference sequence). CDR3 amino acids: CATSRVTASSYNSPLHF. CDR3 DNA: TGTGCCACCAGCAGAGTAACCGCAAGCTCCTATAATTCACCCCTCCACTTT.

This clonotype came up once. CDR3 bases: TGTGCCAGCAGCCAAGATTGGGGGGTGGATGGCTACACCTTC. It is translated as CASSQDWGVDGYTF. V usage is TRBV4-2 and J usage is TRBJ1-2; D may be TRBD1 (5 bases). The CDR3 spans 14 residues. Germline CDR1 reads LGHNA; CDR2 reads YNFKEQ. V dropped 0 bases and J dropped 6 bases, with 11 bases sitting between them.

The chain joins TRBV12-3 or TRBV12-4 to TRBJ2-7; 8 bases align to TRBD1. The trim removed 6 bases at V and 2 bases at J, leaving 6 bases unmatched. The CDR3 is 14 residues long. CDR3 sequence: CASRDDRGAYEQYF. In DNA, the CDR3 is TGTGCCAGCAGGGACGACAGGGGCGCCTACGAGCAGTACTTC.

This clonotype was seen many times. This chain joins TRBV29-1 and TRBJ2-7, with 8 nucleotides matching TRBD2. The CDR3 runs 19 residues. V shed 0 bases and J 5 bases; nucleotides not matched to a gene: 21. The germline V gene encodes CDR1 SQVTM and CDR2 ANQGSEA. CDR3 sequence: CSVEDLSSGCPCRFHEQYF. CDR3 nucleotide sequence: TGCAGCGTTGAAGATCTATCTAGCGGGTGCCCGTGTAGGTTCCACGAGCAGTACTTC.

This clonotype was seen repeatedly, ten times or more. The chain couples TRBV7-2 to TRBJ2-7; D gene uncertain. The germline V gene has CDR1 SGHTA and CDR2 FQGNSA. This CDR3 spans 12 amino acids. Trimming removed 1 base from V and 7 bases from J, with 8 bases in between. The CDR3 DNA sequence: TGTGCCAGCAGCTTAGACCTCGATGAGCAGTACTTC. This translates into CASSLDLDEQYF.

This clonotype was detected many times. The chain employs TRBV20-1 and TRBJ1-1; maybe TRBD1 (6 bases). Trimming removed 6 bases at V and 2 bases at J, with 16 bases between. This CDR3 contains 14 residues. CDR1 DFQATT and CDR2 SNEGSKA come from the germline V gene (reference sequence). CDR3 DNA sequence: TGCAGTGCCCAAGCTCAGGGGTCAAACACTGAAGCTTTCTTT. The encoded protein is CSAQAQGSNTEAFF.

This clonotype was counted many times. This rearrangement joins TRBV12-3 or TRBV12-4 to TRBJ2-7; D might be TRBD1 or TRBD2, each matching 5 bases. The length of the CDR3 is 11 residues. The V end was cut by 3 bases, the J end by 6 bases, with 6 bases between. In nucleotides, the CDR3 is TGTGCCAGCAGTTTTGGGACCGAGCAGTACTTC. This gives the protein CASSFGTEQYF.

Regarding this clonotype: An end of the junction differs from the germline gene, which may be a read error. J is TRBJ1-2 and V is TRBV7-9, with TRBD1 as a possible D gene (5 bases). Germline CDR1 reads SEHNR; CDR2 reads FQNEAQ (reference sequence). The length of the CDR3 is 14 residues. CDR3 in amino acids: CASSRVGTPYGYIF. Here the CDR3 DNA reads TGTGCCAGCAGCCGAGTCGGGACTCCCTATGGCTACATCTTC. The complete variable domain, with remaining parts taken from reference TRBV7-9 and TRBJ1-2, reads DTGVSQNPRHKITKRGQNVTFRCDPISEHNRLYWYRQTLGQGPEFLTYFQNEAQLEKSRLLSDRFSAERPKGSFSTLEIQRTEQGDSAMYLCASSRVGTPYGYIFGSGTRLTVV.